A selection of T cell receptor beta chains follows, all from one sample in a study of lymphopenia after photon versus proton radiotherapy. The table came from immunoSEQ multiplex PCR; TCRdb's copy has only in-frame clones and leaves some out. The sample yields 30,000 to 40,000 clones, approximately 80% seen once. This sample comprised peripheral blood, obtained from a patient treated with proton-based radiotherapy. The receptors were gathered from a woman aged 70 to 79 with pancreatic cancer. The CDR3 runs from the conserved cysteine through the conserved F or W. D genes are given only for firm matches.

CDR3 protein: CASSETSGSYNEQFF; CDR3 DNA: TGTGCCAGCAGTGAAACTAGCGGGAGTTACAATGAGCAGTTCTTC; D gene: TRBD2; V gene: TRBV9; J gene: TRBJ2-1
CDR3 protein: CASSYRDTGTGELFF; CDR3 DNA: TGTGCCAGCAGTTACCGGGACACCGGTACCGGGGAGCTGTTTTTT; D gene: -; V gene: TRBV6-6; J gene: TRBJ2-2
CDR3 protein: CASSTGQGDYGYTF; CDR3 DNA: TGTGCCAGCAGTACAGGACAGGGCGACTATGGCTACACCTTC; D gene: TRBD1; V gene: TRBV28; J gene: TRBJ1-2
CDR3 protein: CASSNYEQYF; CDR3 DNA: TGTGCCAGTAGTAACTACGAGCAGTACTTC; D gene: -; V gene: TRBV19; J gene: TRBJ2-7
CDR3 protein: CASSLAGTGRSEQYF; CDR3 DNA: TGTGCCAGCAGCTTAGCTGGGACTGGGAGAAGCGAGCAGTACTTC; D gene: -; V gene: TRBV7-2; J gene: TRBJ2-7
CDR3 protein: CASSQEVGLYGYTF; CDR3 DNA: TGTGCCAGCAGCCAGGAGGTAGGGCTCTATGGCTACACCTTC; D gene: -; V gene: TRBV28; J gene: TRBJ1-2
CDR3 protein: CASSLEGLRASGPYEQYF; CDR3 DNA: TGTGCCAGCAGCTTAGAAGGTCTAAGGGCTAGCGGGCCCTACGAGCAGTACTTC; D gene: TRBD2; V gene: TRBV11-3; J gene: TRBJ2-7
CDR3 protein: CASSLITGPSGNTIYF; CDR3 DNA: TGTGCCAGCAGCTTAATTACGGGGCCCTCTGGAAACACCATATATTTT; D gene: -; V gene: TRBV7-9; J gene: TRBJ1-3
CDR3 protein: CASSVERTGNTGELFF; CDR3 DNA: TGTGCCAGCAGCGTAGAGAGGACAGGGAACACCGGGGAGCTGTTTTTT; D gene: TRBD1; V gene: TRBV9; J gene: TRBJ2-2
CDR3 protein: CASIKRGLYNEQFF; CDR3 DNA: TGTGCCAGCATCAAGCGGGGACTGTACAATGAGCAGTTCTTC; D gene: TRBD2; V gene: TRBV28; J gene: TRBJ2-1